Listed below are T cell receptor beta chains from one sample, sequenced in a study of cytomegalovirus exposure and HLA in healthy donors. This table comes from immunoSEQ multiplex PCR, and its TCRdb copy is limited to in-frame clones, with some not included. The sample consists of some 120,000 clones, 75% to 85% of them appearing once. The sequenced sample was PBMCs. These receptors all come from a male donor in good health and CMV-seronegative. CDR3s include the opening cysteine and the closing phenylalanine or tryptophan. D genes are given only for firm matches. Size is omitted from some rows. Given values are once, few, many or a class for expanded clones.

J,V,size,D,length,CDR3,DNA
TRBJ2-1,TRBV13,-,TRBD1,16,CASSLARDRMMGEQFF,TGTGCCAGCAGCTTAGCCCGGGACAGAATGATGGGTGAGCAGTTCTTC
TRBJ2-6,TRBV5-5,few,TRBD1,20,CASTALLSGTGFSGANVLTF,TGTGCCAGCACCGCACTCTTATCCGGGACAGGTTTCTCTGGGGCCAACGTCCTGACTTTC
TRBJ2-1,TRBV10-1,-,TRBD2,14,CASSESGGDNEQFF,TGCGCCAGCAGTGAATCGGGGGGAGATAATGAGCAGTTCTTC
TRBJ2-7,TRBV5-1,-,TRBD2,16,CASSPGLAGSRAEQYF,TGCGCCAGCAGCCCGGGACTAGCGGGCTCCCGGGCCGAGCAGTACTTC
TRBJ2-6,TRBV15,-,-,16,CATSLSRISGANVLTF,TGTGCCACCAGTTTGTCCAGAATCTCTGGGGCCAACGTCCTGACTTTC
TRBJ1-6,TRBV18,-,-,13,CASSPEPDSPLHF,TGTGCCAGCTCACCCGAGCCCGATTCACCCCTCCACTTT
TRBJ2-7,TRBV19,few,-,13,CASSIGAAYEQYF,TGTGCCAGTAGTATTGGGGCAGCCTACGAGCAGTACTTC
TRBJ2-7,TRBV11-3,-,-,15,CASSLDYPSSYEQYF,TGTGCCAGCAGCTTAGATTACCCGAGCTCCTACGAGCAGTACTTC
TRBJ1-3,TRBV7-6,few,-,16,CASSLREGSSGNTIYF,TGTGCCAGCAGCTTAAGGGAGGGATCCTCTGGAAACACCATATATTTT
TRBJ2-7,TRBV9,-,TRBD1,14,CASSAGDRSYEQYF,TGTGCCAGCAGCGCGGGGGACAGGTCCTACGAGCAGTACTTC
TRBJ2-3,TRBV6-4,few,TRBD2,15,CASSDTLAGADTQYF,TGTGCCAGCAGTGACACACTAGCGGGAGCAGATACGCAGTATTTT
TRBJ2-7,TRBV30,-,TRBD1,13,CAWSVQGIYEQYF,TGTGCCTGGAGTGTACAGGGGATCTACGAGCAGTACTTC
TRBJ1-3,TRBV11-2,-,TRBD1,15,CASSSDRDPGNTIYF,TGTGCCAGCAGCTCCGACAGGGATCCTGGAAACACCATATATTTT
TRBJ2-1,TRBV10-3,-,-,14,CAISGSEIYNEQFF,TGTGCCATCAGTGGTAGCGAGATCTACAATGAGCAGTTCTTC
TRBJ2-3,TRBV12-5,few,-,14,CASSSDRSTDTQYF,TGTGCTAGCAGCTCGGACAGAAGCACAGATACGCAGTATTTT
TRBJ2-3,TRBV6-5,-,-,14,CASSQAVGTDTQYF,TGTGCCAGCAGCCAAGCGGTTGGCACAGATACGCAGTATTTT
TRBJ2-3,TRBV2,-,-,12,CASATGTDTQYF,TGTGCCAGCGCTACGGGCACAGATACGCAGTATTTT
TRBJ2-2,TRBV9,-,-,17,CASSARRGHPNTGELFF,TGTGCCAGCAGCGCCCGACGCGGGCACCCCAACACCGGGGAGCTGTTTTTT
TRBJ1-2,TRBV28,few,TRBD1,14,CASRQTGTGGRGTF,TGTGCCAGCAGGCAGACGGGGACAGGGGGCCGTGGCACCTTC
TRBJ2-7,TRBV14,few,-,14,CASSPFRGPYEQYF,TGTGCCAGCAGCCCTTTCAGGGGACCCTACGAGCAGTACTTC
TRBJ2-1,TRBV18,-,-,16,CASSPPESGTYNEQFF,TGTGCCAGCTCACCCCCCGAGAGCGGAACCTACAATGAGCAGTTCTTC
TRBJ2-7,TRBV4-3,-,TRBD1,15,CASSQEARGPHEQYF,TGCGCCAGCAGCCAAGAAGCCAGGGGGCCCCACGAGCAGTACTTC
TRBJ2-7,TRBV6-4,-,-,18,CASTPRVGTSRTPYEQYF,TGTGCCAGCACCCCCAGAGTCGGGACATCCAGAACCCCCTACGAGCAGTACTTC
TRBJ2-6,TRBV9,-,TRBD1,19,CASSENRTGGLAGANGLTF,TGTGCCAGCAGCGAGAACCGGACAGGGGGCTTGGCTGGGGCCAACGGCCTGACTTTC
TRBJ2-7,TRBV5-5,-,TRBD1,15,CASSLGAGGGYEQYF,TGTGCCAGCAGCTTGGGGGCAGGGGGCGGCTACGAGCAGTACTTC
TRBJ1-6,TRBV28,-,-,11,CASRSVSPLHF,TGTGCCAGCAGATCCGTTTCACCCCTCCACTTT
TRBJ1-4,TRBV27,-,TRBD1,17,CASSSGHLHRGREKLFF,TGTGCCAGCAGTTCCGGGCACCTTCACAGGGGGAGGGAAAAACTGTTTTTT
TRBJ2-5,TRBV7-3,-,TRBD2,15,CASSSTSGGAETQYF,TGTGCCAGCAGCTCAACTAGCGGGGGCGCAGAGACCCAGTACTTC
TRBJ2-7,TRBV28,-,TRBD1,14,CASSFRQGAREQYF,TGTGCCAGCAGTTTTCGGCAGGGGGCGCGGGAGCAGTACTTC
TRBJ1-1,TRBV5-1,-,-,14,CASGGLGADTEAFF,TGCGCCAGCGGGGGACTAGGGGCAGACACTGAAGCTTTCTTT
TRBJ1-1,TRBV6-5,-,-,13,CASTLGRGTEAFF,TGTGCCAGCACCTTGGGGAGGGGCACTGAAGCTTTCTTT
TRBJ2-5,TRBV28,-,-,13,CASLMLRVGTQYF,TGTGCCAGCCTAATGTTAAGAGTCGGGACCCAGTACTTC
TRBJ2-6,TRBV15,-,-,16,CATSNSPRAGANVLTF,TGTGCCACCAGCAACTCGCCGAGGGCTGGGGCCAACGTCCTGACTTTC
TRBJ2-1,TRBV7-9,-,TRBD2,16,CSSSGVVREGVNEQFF,TGTTCCAGCAGCGGAGTCGTACGGGAGGGGGTGAATGAGCAGTTCTTC
TRBJ2-7,TRBV2,-,-,13,CASSEAGLYEQYF,TGTGCCAGCAGTGAGGCAGGGTTGTACGAGCAGTACTTC
TRBJ2-7,TRBV5-5,-,TRBD2,15,CASSQNLAGVGEQYF,TGTGCCAGCAGCCAAAATCTAGCGGGAGTCGGCGAGCAGTACTTC
TRBJ2-2,TRBV4-3,-,TRBD2,18,CASSQTPGLAGPTGELFF,TGCGCCAGCAGCCAAACTCCGGGACTAGCGGGACCCACCGGGGAGCTGTTTTTT
TRBJ1-1,TRBV5-1,-,-,15,CASSLTQDGGTEAFF,TGCGCCAGCAGCTTGACACAGGACGGGGGCACTGAAGCTTTCTTT
TRBJ2-3,TRBV2,-,TRBD2,17,CASEHLGLAGRTDTQYF,TGTGCCAGCGAGCATTTGGGGCTAGCGGGGAGAACAGATACGCAGTATTTT
TRBJ1-4,TRBV4-3,-,-,15,CASSQEQATNEKLFF,TGCGCCAGCAGCCAAGAACAAGCAACTAATGAAAAACTGTTTTTT
TRBJ2-4,TRBV4-3,-,TRBD1,15,CASSRGQGVASIQYF,TGCGCCAGCAGCCGGGGACAGGGGGTGGCTAGCATTCAGTACTTC
TRBJ2-7,TRBV5-1,-,-,14,CASSFLQGGGEQYF,TGCGCCAGCAGCTTCTTACAGGGTGGAGGCGAGCAGTACTTC
TRBJ2-7,TRBV6-5,-,TRBD1,14,CASSAGTGGNEQYF,TGTGCCAGCAGTGCCGGGACAGGGGGGAACGAGCAGTACTTC
TRBJ1-2,TRBV30,-,-,13,CAWRERGSYGYTF,TGTGCCTGGAGGGAAAGGGGATCCTATGGCTACACCTTC
TRBJ1-5,TRBV27,-,-,15,CASAPLRGGDQPQHF,TGTGCCAGCGCCCCACTAAGAGGAGGGGATCAGCCCCAGCATTTT
TRBJ2-6,TRBV30,-,-,16,CAWRIFGPSGANGLTF,TGTGCCTGGAGAATATTCGGCCCCTCTGGGGCCAACGGCCTGACTTTC
TRBJ2-7,TRBV29-1,-,TRBD1,14,CSVVAGQVSYEQYF,TGCAGCGTTGTCGCCGGACAGGTCTCCTACGAGCAGTACTTC
TRBJ2-7,TRBV10-2,-,-,13,CASSEAGVDEQYF,TGCGCCAGCAGTGAGGCAGGGGTGGACGAGCAGTACTTC
TRBJ2-5,TRBV10-1,few,-,13,CASRSGTSGTQYF,TGCGCCAGCAGGTCCGGGACAAGTGGGACCCAGTACTTC
TRBJ1-2,TRBV6-6,-,TRBD1,15,CASSYTAGGRYGYTF,TGTGCCAGCAGTTACACGGCAGGGGGACGCTATGGCTACACCTTC
TRBJ1-1,TRBV19,-,-,14,CASSIVVEGAEAFF,TGTGCCAGTAGTATAGTAGTTGAAGGGGCAGAAGCTTTCTTT
TRBJ1-3,TRBV28,-,-,15,CASSLFEISGNTIYF,TGTGCCAGCAGTTTATTTGAGATTTCTGGAAACACCATATATTTT
TRBJ2-7,TRBV4-2,-,TRBD1,15,CASSQNRDSTYEQYF,TGTGCCAGCAGCCAGAACCGGGACAGCACCTACGAGCAGTACTTC
TRBJ2-7,TRBV30,-,TRBD1,14,CAWIRDRDFYEQYF,TGTGCCTGGATCCGGGACAGGGATTTCTACGAGCAGTACTTC
TRBJ2-3,TRBV6-5,-,TRBD2,11,CASSLGLAWYF,TGTGCCAGCAGTCTGGGACTAGCGTGGTATTTT
TRBJ1-4,TRBV27,-,-,14,CASSLGGGGEKLFF,TGTGCCAGCAGTTTAGGGGGGGGCGGCGAAAAACTGTTTTTT
TRBJ2-3,TRBV4-3,-,-,14,CASSPKDKTDTQYF,TGCGCCAGCAGCCCTAAGGACAAAACAGATACGCAGTATTTT